The 32 T cell receptor beta chains reported below all come from one sample, sequenced in a study of blood T cell repertoires in COVID-19. The repertoire was sequenced with immunoSEQ multiplex PCR; TCRdb's copy has only in-frame clones and lacks some. The table lists around 65,000 clones, roughly 71% of them singletons. The sequencing sample was made of peripheral blood. The receptors come from a woman aged 45-65 years with active or convalescent COVID-19.

The rearrangement links TRBV7-2 to TRBJ2-3, with 8 bases lining up with TRBD2. The CDR3 loop spans 16 amino acids. Trimming removed 1 base from V and 5 bases from J; junction bases left unmatched: 8. From germline, CDR1 is SGHTA and CDR2 FQGNSA. For the CDR3, the DNA is TGTGCCAGCAGCTTAGATCCGGGAGGGGGAGGAGATACGCAGTATTTT. Translation: CASSLDPGGGGDTQYF.

V gene TRBV7-3 combines with J gene TRBJ1-1; D unclear. CDR3 length equals 13 residues. The germline V gene encodes CDR1 SGHTA and CDR2 FQGTGA. Trimming took 5 bases from V and 1 from J, leaving 8 bases between them. CDR3 sequence reads: CASSLYTNTEAFF. As DNA, the CDR3 is TGTGCCAGCAGCCTTTACACGAACACTGAAGCTTTCTTT.

The chain links TRBV11-2 to TRBJ2-7, with 7 bases that match TRBD2. Per germline, CDR1 SGHAT and CDR2 FQNNGV. CDR3 length equals 14 residues. The J segment lost 6 bases and the V segment lost 1 base, leaving 6 bases of the junction unmatched. CDR3 amino acids: CASSLVGGSVEQYF. CDR3 nucleotides: TGTGCCAGCAGCTTAGTCGGCGGGAGTGTCGAGCAGTACTTC.

This clone was seen a single time. V is TRBV4-3 and J is TRBJ2-7; TRBD1 might be the D (6 bases). The germline CDR1 and CDR2 sequences are LGHNA and YSLEER. V gave up 0 bases and J gave up 2 bases, with 8 bases separating them. The CDR3 has 14 amino acids. CDR3 DNA: TGCGCCAGCAGCCAAGAGACAGGACCCTACGAGCAGTACTTC. Its protein is CASSQETGPYEQYF.

The gene calls are TRBV19 and TRBJ2-7; 7 bases agree with TRBD2. The CDR3 loop spans 18 amino acids. Trimming cost V 11 bases and J 2 bases; bases outside gene matches: 24. Germline V gives CDR1 LNHDA, CDR2 SQIVND (reference sequence). The CDR3: CASGPYGGRAAGPYEQYF. The CDR3 nucleotides read TGTGCCTCCGGTCCCTATGGCGGGAGAGCCGCTGGCCCCTACGAGCAGTACTTC.

V and J are TRBV19 and TRBJ1-5; D may be TRBD1 (6 bases). V was pared by 4 bases and J by 7 bases, with 20 bases between. Germline-derived CDR1 and CDR2 are LNHDA and SQIVND (reference sequence). This CDR3 spans 16 amino acids. CDR3 sequence: CASSKQGNRDIQPQHF. Written as DNA, the CDR3 is TGTGCCAGTAGTAAACAGGGCAATCGGGACATCCAGCCCCAGCATTTT. Drawing the rest from reference TRBV19 and TRBJ1-5, the complete variable domain is DGGITQSPKYLFRKEGQNVTLSCEQNLNHDAMYWYRQDPGQGLRLIYYSQIVNDFQKGDIAEGYSVSREKKESFPLTVTSAQKNPTAFYLCASSKQGNRDIQPQHFGDGTRLSIL.

V gene TRBV18 combines with J gene TRBJ1-3; 12 bases match TRBD1. V dropped 6 bases and J dropped 7; count of bases not matched to a gene: 4. The V gene's germline CDR1 is KGHSH and CDR2 LQKENI. The CDR3 extends over 14 amino acids. CDR3 in DNA: TGTGCCAGCTCGTCCGGGACAGGGGGCAACACCATATATTTT. Its translation is CASSSGTGGNTIYF.

CDR3 protein: CASSLRLAALTNTGELFF. DNA of the CDR3: TGTGCCAGCAGCTTAAGACTAGCGGCCCTGACGAACACCGGGGAGCTGTTTTTT. The chain combines TRBV7-3 with TRBJ2-2, with 9 bases fitting TRBD2. The CDR3 has 18 residues. Germline loops: CDR1 SGHTA, CDR2 FQGTGA. V shed 1 base, J shed 0 bases, and the junction held 6 bases outside the gene matches.

V usage is TRBV11-2 and J usage is TRBJ2-1, with 9 bases fitting TRBD2. CDR3 length equals 15 residues. CDR1 and CDR2 (germline): SGHAT, FQNNGV. V shed 0 bases, J shed 12 bases, and the junction held 9 bases outside the gene matches. CDR3 in amino acids: CASSLEGLASGGQFF. CDR3 DNA: TGTGCCAGCAGCTTAGAGGGACTAGCTTCCGGGGGGCAGTTCTTC.

The gene calls are TRBV7-9 and TRBJ1-2; D is ambiguous. CDR3 size: 12 residues. Trimming cost V 5 bases and J 5 bases, with 9 bases left between them. Germline values: CDR1 SEHNR, CDR2 FQNEAQ (reference sequence). The CDR3 DNA reads TGTGCCAGCAGCGTTGATAGTTATGGCTACACCTTC. It translates to CASSVDSYGYTF.

This clone was seen just once. The rearrangement uses TRBV4-1 and TRBJ2-1, with a weak D call TRBD1 (5 bases). The length of the CDR3 is 13 residues. CDR1 is MGHRA and CDR2 is YSYEKL in the germline V gene. Trimming left V 3 bases short and J 8 bases short, with 11 bases between. CDR3 bases: TGCGCCAGCAGCCACCAGGGTAGTGATGAGCAGTTCTTC. This gives the protein CASSHQGSDEQFF.

This clone occurred once. V gene TRBV3-1 (or the pseudogene TRBV3-2) combines with J gene TRBJ2-3, with 7 bases identical to TRBD2. The germline gives CDR1 LGHDT, CDR2 YNNKEL (reference sequence). V was clipped by 1 base and J by 4 bases; unmatched bases: 11. This CDR3 spans 17 amino acids. The CDR3 sequence is CASSQGMTSRDPDTQYF. The DNA for the CDR3 is TGTGCCAGCAGCCAAGGGATGACTAGCCGGGACCCAGATACGCAGTATTTT.

The J gene is TRBJ1-2, the V gene TRBV7-3; no firm D call. V was shortened by 10 bases and J by 4 bases, with 28 bases between the two germline ends. The CDR3 is made up of 17 amino acids. Germline CDR1 reads SGHTA; CDR2 reads FQGTGA. The CDR3 nucleotides are TGTGCCAACCCCCCAAAAGCAGCGGATCCATCCTCCTATGGCTACACCTTC. This encodes CANPPKAADPSSYGYTF.

V usage is TRBV5-1 and J usage is TRBJ2-3; weak D call: TRBD2 (6 bases). From germline, CDR1 is SGHRS and CDR2 YFSETQ. The ends were cut back, 0 bases at V and 3 bases at J, with 14 bases in the middle. The CDR3 totals 16 residues. The CDR3 DNA is TGCGCCAGCAGCTTGGGCACCGGGACTCTAACAGATACGCAGTATTTT. Protein product: CASSLGTGTLTDTQYF.

The chain carries TRBV2 and TRBJ2-1; D unresolved. V was pared by 3 bases and J by 6 bases, with 15 bases between. Germline V gene data show CDR1 as SNHLY and CDR2 as FYNNEI. There are 15 residues in the CDR3. For the CDR3, the DNA is TGTGCCAGCAGTGATAACAGCCAGGCAGGCAATGAGCAGTTCTTC. It is translated as CASSDNSQAGNEQFF.

The V gene is TRBV10-3, the J gene TRBJ2-5; D not resolved. Germline V gene lookup returns CDR1 ENHRY and CDR2 SYGVKD. CDR3 length: 14 amino acids. V was cut by 0 bases and J by 3 bases, with 8 bases left in between. CDR3 bases: TGTGCCATCAGTGAGTCAACAGCTAAAGAGACCCAGTACTTC. As protein: CAISESTAKETQYF.

The rearrangement links TRBV9 to TRBJ1-2, with TRBD1 as a possible D gene (5 bases). The germline CDR1 and CDR2 sequences are SGDLS and YYNGEE. The CDR3 sequence is 14 residues long. V was shortened by 3 bases and J by 8 bases, with 17 bases between the two germline ends. The CDR3 DNA reads TGTGCCAGCAGCGCCCGAGCCCGGGGGAACGGCTACACCTTC. Amino acids: CASSARARGNGYTF.

The rearrangement joins TRBV19 to TRBJ1-2, with 7 nucleotides matching TRBD1. CDR1 LNHDA and CDR2 SQIVND come from the germline V gene (reference sequence). This CDR3 is built from 15 residues. J was trimmed by 0 bases and V by 3 bases; bases with no gene match: 4. The CDR3 loop reads CASSIRDSTNYGYTF. The DNA of the CDR3 is TGTGCCAGTAGTATCCGGGACAGTACTAACTATGGCTACACCTTC.

The chain joins TRBV19 to TRBJ1-5; D is uncertain. With 5 bases removed from V and 6 bases from J, the gap between germline ends came to 14 bases. The CDR3 contains 14 residues. The germline gives CDR1 LNHDA, CDR2 SQIVND (reference sequence). The DNA of the CDR3 is TGTGCCAGTAGTCTAACCCTCCTACGTCAGCCCCAGCATTTT. Its translation: CASSLTLLRQPQHF.

V gene TRBV4-1 combines with J gene TRBJ1-1; no clear D gene. V was trimmed by 2 bases and J by 1 base, leaving 17 bases between them. The CDR3 covers 17 residues. Germline V gene data show CDR1 as MGHRA and CDR2 as YSYEKL. CDR3 loop: CASSQLGTRIRNTEAFF. The CDR3, as DNA: TGCGCCAGCAGCCAATTGGGTACGAGGATAAGGAACACTGAAGCTTTCTTT.

CDR3 nucleotides: TGTGCCAGCAGCCTCAGAGGTGAAGCTTTCTTT. Protein: CASSLRGEAFF. The chain recombines TRBV7-8 with TRBJ1-1, with D uncertain. CDR3 length: 11 residues. Per the germline V gene, CDR1 is SGHVS and CDR2 is FQNEAQ. V was clipped by 5 bases and J by 7 bases, with 8 bases between them. Complete variable domain (other parts from reference TRBV7-8 and TRBJ1-1): GAGVSQSPRYKVAKRGQDVALRCDPISGHVSLFWYQQALGQGPEFLTYFQNEAQLDKSGLPSDRFFAERPEGSVSTLKIQRTQQEDSAVYLCASSLRGEAFFGQGTRLTVV.

This clone was seen a handful of times. The chain carries TRBV7-3 and TRBJ2-3; 7 nucleotides line up with TRBD2. V shed 5 bases, J shed 2 bases, and the junction held 7 bases outside the gene matches. Germline CDR1 reads SGHTA; CDR2 reads FQGTGA. The CDR3 runs 15 residues. This chain's CDR3 is CASSPYGGNTDTQYF. DNA for the CDR3: TGTGCCAGCAGCCCCTACGGGGGGAACACAGATACGCAGTATTTT.

The sample holds one count of this clone. A much larger clone differs by one base, so this may be a read error. The V gene is TRBV19, the J gene TRBJ1-2; D is undetermined. Germline V lookup: CDR1 LNHDA, CDR2 SQIVND (reference sequence). V was shortened by 7 bases and J by 7 bases, with 19 bases between the two germline ends. There are 14 residues in the CDR3. The CDR3 bases are TGTGCCAGTATGCTGCGGAGGTTAATCGGTGGCTACACCTTC. Translated, it gives CASMLRRLIGGYTF.

This clone has just a few counts. The chain combines TRBV12-3 or TRBV12-4 with TRBJ2-7; the match to TRBD1 covers 8 bases. V gave up 5 bases and J gave up 6 bases; unmatched junction bases: 3. The CDR3 runs 12 residues. The CDR3 here is CASSEQGVEQYF. The CDR3 DNA sequence: TGTGCCAGCAGTGAACAGGGGGTCGAGCAGTACTTC.

The table lists this clone with a few counts. The rearrangement joins TRBV5-1 to TRBJ2-2; 9 bases are a match to TRBD1. The trim removed 3 bases at V and 6 bases at J, leaving 9 bases unmatched. Germline-derived CDR1 and CDR2 are SGHRS and YFSETQ. The CDR3 spans 16 residues. Written as DNA, the CDR3 is TGCGCCAGCAGCTCTCGACAGGGGGTCTCGGCCGGGGAGCTGTTTTTT. Encoded protein: CASSSRQGVSAGELFF.

In regard to this clone: The same CDR3 arises from other DNA sequences in this sample as well. This chain connects TRBV19 to TRBJ1-1; no firm D call. The germline V and J ends were trimmed by 5 bases and 2 bases, with 9 bases remaining between them. This CDR3 contains 13 residues. Germline lookup yields CDR1 LNHDA and CDR2 SQIVND (reference sequence). CDR3 in amino acids: CASSLRGNTEAFF. The CDR3 nucleotides are TGTGCCAGTAGTCTCCGGGGAAACACTGAAGCTTTCTTT.

The chain recombines TRBV15 with TRBJ1-2, with TRBD1 as a possible D gene (6 bases). V shed 2 bases and J shed 6 bases, with 13 bases lying between them. This CDR3 spans 14 amino acids. CDR1 and CDR2 from the germline V gene are LNHNV and YYDKDF (reference sequence). CDR3 DNA sequence: TGTGCCACCAGCAGACCAGGGGAATTCGATGGCTACACCTTC. Protein product: CATSRPGEFDGYTF.

This clone has only a few counts. This chain uses TRBV5-1 with TRBJ1-1; 7 positions agree with TRBD1. This CDR3 has 15 residues. Per the germline V gene, CDR1 is SGHRS and CDR2 is YFSETQ. V was pared by 4 bases and J by 2 bases, with 8 bases of the junction left unmatched. The CDR3 bases are TGCGCCAGCAGCCAGTCCTGGACAGGCAACACTGAAGCTTTCTTT. Protein sequence: CASSQSWTGNTEAFF.

V and J are TRBV5-6 and TRBJ1-1; 10 bases fit TRBD1. This CDR3 has 16 amino acids. CDR1 and CDR2 from the germline V gene are SGHDT and YYEEEE. V dropped 4 bases and J dropped 2; count of bases not matched to a gene: 8. The CDR3 nucleotides are TGTGCCAGCAGCGGTAGACAGGGGGCACCAAACACTGAAGCTTTCTTT. Its protein is CASSGRQGAPNTEAFF.

V gene TRBV4-1 combines with J gene TRBJ1-6; 7 bases fit TRBD1. This CDR3 comprises 17 residues. Trimming cost V 2 bases and J 8 bases; bases outside gene matches: 12. The germline gives CDR1 MGHRA, CDR2 YSYEKL. Here the CDR3 reads CASSQYRGPGGHSPLHF. The CDR3 bases are TGCGCCAGCAGCCAATACAGGGGCCCGGGAGGGCATTCACCCCTCCACTTT.

The chain employs TRBV9 and TRBJ2-1; tentatively, D is TRBD2 (6 bases). Looked up from germline, CDR1 is SGDLS and CDR2 is YYNGEE. The CDR3 totals 14 residues. V shed 2 bases and J shed 5 bases, with 11 bases lying between them. Written as DNA, the CDR3 is TGTGCCAGCAGCGTCACTAGCAGCAACAATGAGCAGTTCTTC. It codes for CASSVTSSNNEQFF.

The chain carries TRBV19 and TRBJ2-7; D unclear. Germline-derived CDR1 and CDR2 are LNHDA and SQIVND (reference sequence). Trimming shortened V by 5 bases and J by 2 bases, and 13 bases separated the two germline ends. CDR3 length equals 14 residues. The CDR3 region is CASSASTGPYEQYF. The CDR3 DNA is TGTGCCAGTAGTGCCTCGACTGGTCCCTACGAGCAGTACTTC.